Below, 12 T cell receptor beta chains from the same sample are listed, as sequenced in a study of blood T cell repertoires in COVID-19. Generated by immunoSEQ multiplex PCR, the TCRdb table keeps only in-frame clones and is missing some. The sample contains some 340,000 clones, around 85% of which appear only once. Sample: peripheral blood. The origin of the receptors is a woman between 18 and 29 years old with acute or convalescent COVID-19.

The chain recombines TRBV4-1 with TRBJ2-2, with D maybe TRBD2 (6 bases). V was cut by 5 bases and J by 5 bases, with 18 bases left in between. This CDR3 has 16 amino acids. CDR1 MGHRA and CDR2 YSYEKL come from the germline V gene. CDR3 protein: CASSIRGVLATGELFF. CDR3 coding DNA: TGCGCCAGCAGCATACGAGGGGTCCTAGCGACCGGGGAGCTGTTTTTT.

This chain links TRBV28 with TRBJ2-3; 9 bases match TRBD2. CDR1 MDHEN and CDR2 SYDVKM come from the germline V gene. Trimming cost V 2 bases and J 2 bases; bases outside gene matches: 17. CDR3 length equals 20 residues. The CDR3 loop reads CASSLPNLFRLADNTDTQYF. DNA of the CDR3: TGTGCCAGCAGTTTACCAAATCTCTTTAGACTAGCGGATAACACAGATACGCAGTATTTT. Combining the CDR3 with reference TRBV28 and TRBJ2-3 gives the whole variable domain DVKVTQSSRYLVKRTGEKVFLECVQDMDHENMFWYRQDPGLGLRLIYFSYDVKMKEKGDIPEGYSVSREKKERFSLILESASTNQTSMYLCASSLPNLFRLADNTDTQYFGPGTRLTVL.

This clone was seen a few times. The chain joins TRBV5-1 to TRBJ1-2; unclear D gene. V was trimmed by 5 bases and J by 4 bases, leaving 15 bases between them. This CDR3 has 14 residues. The germline V gene has CDR1 SGHRS and CDR2 YFSETQ. The CDR3 here is CASSSRSPGYGYTF. The CDR3 coding sequence is TGCGCCAGCAGTAGCCGGTCGCCTGGCTATGGCTACACCTTC.

Remarks on this clone: Other DNA sequences in this specimen translate into the identical CDR3. The chain carries TRBV7-3 and TRBJ2-7; 11 bases match TRBD1. V shed 2 bases and J 2 bases; nucleotides not matched to a gene: 2. The CDR3 loop spans 15 amino acids. Germline-derived CDR1 and CDR2 are SGHTA and FQGTGA. This chain's CDR3 is CASSLSGQGAYEQYF. CDR3 in DNA: TGTGCCAGCAGCTTATCGGGACAGGGGGCCTACGAGCAGTACTTC.

In its sample, this clone was seen a few times. The CDR3 bases are TGTGCCAGCAGCTTCACTAGCGGGACCTACGAGCAGTACTTC. As protein: CASSFTSGTYEQYF. The chain links TRBV21-1 to TRBJ2-7; TRBD2, the D gene given by the table, was not confirmed from the DNA. TRBV21-1 represents a pseudogene. The CDR3 spans 14 residues.

This rearrangement joins TRBV4-2 to TRBJ2-1; D not certain. V dropped 0 bases and J dropped 7 bases, with 13 bases sitting between them. Germline CDR1 reads LGHNA; CDR2 reads YNFKEQ. CDR3 size: 15 residues. CDR3 DNA sequence: TGTGCCAGCAGCCAAGAGCGCTTGGTTCCGAATGAGCAGTTCTTC. This gives the protein CASSQERLVPNEQFF.

The chain is built from TRBV6-9 and TRBJ2-7; D perhaps matches TRBD1 (6 bases). Trimming took off 4 bases at V and 0 bases at J, with 13 bases between the two ends. Germline assignment: CDR1 MNHGY and CDR2 SVAAGI. The CDR3 runs to 15 residues. The chain's CDR3 is CASSWEGGPSYEQYF. CDR3 sequence (DNA): TGTGCCAGCAGTTGGGAAGGGGGTCCCTCCTACGAGCAGTACTTC.

The chain links TRBV5-1 to TRBJ2-2; D uncertain. CDR3 length: 13 amino acids. From germline, CDR1 is SGHRS and CDR2 YFSETQ. Trimming removed 4 bases at V and 4 bases at J, with 8 bases between. The CDR3 is CASSRFLTGELFF. In DNA, the CDR3 is TGCGCCAGCAGCCGGTTCCTCACCGGGGAGCTGTTTTTT.

The genes are TRBV27 and TRBJ2-1; 9 bases map to TRBD2. The V gene end was trimmed by 7 bases and the J gene end by 9 bases; junction bases not matched to a gene: 7. Germline V gene sequence: CDR1 MNHEY, CDR2 SMNVEV (reference sequence). This CDR3 spans 13 amino acids. DNA for the CDR3: TGTGCCAGCACCTTAGCGGGAGTGGGTGAGCAGTTCTTC. Protein sequence: CASTLAGVGEQFF.

The chain employs TRBV4-1 and TRBJ1-5, with D perhaps TRBD1 (5 bases). The CDR3 consists of 15 residues. V was clipped by 0 bases and J by 6 bases, with 12 bases between them. Germline V gene lookup returns CDR1 MGHRA and CDR2 YSYEKL. The DNA for the CDR3 is TGCGCCAGCAGCCAAGACTCAGGGCTGGGTCAGCCCCAGCATTTT. As protein: CASSQDSGLGQPQHF.

The genes are TRBV7-8 and TRBJ1-3; unclear D gene. V gave up 1 base and J gave up 0 bases, with 7 bases separating them. Germline CDR1 SGHVS, CDR2 FQNEAQ. The CDR3 runs 15 residues. The CDR3 spells CASSLDSLSGNTIYF. The CDR3 DNA follows: TGTGCCAGCAGCTTAGACTCCCTCTCTGGAAACACCATATATTTT.

The gene calls are TRBV19 and TRBJ1-1, with a weak D call TRBD1 (5 bases). From germline, CDR1 is LNHDA and CDR2 SQIVND (reference sequence). CDR3 length: 12 residues. V lost 7 bases and J 3 bases, leaving 9 bases between the germline ends. As DNA, the CDR3 is TGTGCCAGTATCCAAGGGGACACTGAAGCTTTCTTT. It is translated as CASIQGDTEAFF.